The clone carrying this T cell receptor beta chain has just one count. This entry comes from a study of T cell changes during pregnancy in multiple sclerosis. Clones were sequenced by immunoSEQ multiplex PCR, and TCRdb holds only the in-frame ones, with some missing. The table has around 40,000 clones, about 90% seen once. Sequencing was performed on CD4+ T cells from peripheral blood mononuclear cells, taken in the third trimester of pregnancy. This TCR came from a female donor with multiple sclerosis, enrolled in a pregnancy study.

CDR3 in DNA: TGTGCCAGCAGCTTAGGGAGAACGGGGGGGGCCCAGTACTTC. It encodes CASSLGRTGGAQYF. V gene TRBV7-2 combines with J gene TRBJ2-5, with 8 bases fitting TRBD2. Germline loops: CDR1 SGHTA, CDR2 FQGNSA. The CDR3 extends over 14 amino acids. Trimming at V came to 1 base and at J to 9 bases, leaving 7 bases not matched to a gene.